The TCR beta chain under discussion was sequenced for a study of T cell changes during pregnancy in multiple sclerosis (dated by TCRdb to about 2019). About the full investigation: In women with multiple sclerosis, the researchers looked at how the T cell repertoire shifted as pregnancy progressed.

A word on this clone: The antigen it recognizes is unknown. Base qualities are not recorded, but no much larger clone differs from it by a single base.

As encoded in the germline V gene, CDR1 is LGHNA while CDR2 is YNFKEQ. The CDR3 goes from the cysteine to the phenylalanine over 15 residues. The only DNA kept is the CDR3, 45 bases in frame from the first base. Clipping removes 4 bases from V and 3 bases from J, with 3 as the unmatched junction base count. Library construction relied on the immunoSEQ multiplex PCR assay. What TCRdb holds here is the immuneACCESS table cut down to in-frame rearrangements. Part of the clones is not present; checked against another copy, under half of the missing clones reflect an unresolved V gene, and the others are unexplained. The sample includes about 38,000 clones, with 80% to 95% observed a single time. The ten largest clonotypes hold roughly 0.38% of the sample.

The source is a female donor in good health, enrolled as a control in a pregnancy study. The specimen comprised CD4+ T cells from peripheral blood mononuclear cells, sampled after pregnancy. The sequence is built from TRBV4-2 and TRBJ2-7; 13 of the junction bases match TRBD2. In nucleotide form, the sequence is TGTGCCAGCAGCCCGGGACTAGCGGGAATCTACGAGCAGTACTTC. The translation is CASSPGLAGIYEQYF.